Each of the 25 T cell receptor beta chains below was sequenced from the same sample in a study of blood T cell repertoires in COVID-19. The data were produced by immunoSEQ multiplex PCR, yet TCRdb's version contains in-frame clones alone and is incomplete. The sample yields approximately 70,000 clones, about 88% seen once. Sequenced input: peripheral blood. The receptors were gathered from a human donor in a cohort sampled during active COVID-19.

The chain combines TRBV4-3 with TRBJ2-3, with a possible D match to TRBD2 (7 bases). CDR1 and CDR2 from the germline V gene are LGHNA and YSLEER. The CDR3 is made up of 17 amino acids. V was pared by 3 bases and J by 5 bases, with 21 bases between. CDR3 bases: TGCGCCAGCAGCCAGGCCCCTGCGGGGGCCAAAGGAGATACGCAGTATTTT. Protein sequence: CASSQAPAGAKGDTQYF.

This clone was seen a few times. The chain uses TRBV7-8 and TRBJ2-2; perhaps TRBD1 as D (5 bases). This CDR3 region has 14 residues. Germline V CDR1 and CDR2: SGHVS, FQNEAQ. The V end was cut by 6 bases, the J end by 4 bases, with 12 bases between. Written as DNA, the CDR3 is TGTGCCAGCAGGCCCGACAGAGCCACCGGGGAGCTGTTTTTT. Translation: CASRPDRATGELFF. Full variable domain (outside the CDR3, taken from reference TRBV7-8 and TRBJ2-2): GAGVSQSPRYKVAKRGQDVALRCDPISGHVSLFWYQQALGQGPEFLTYFQNEAQLDKSGLPSDRFFAERPEGSVSTLKIQRTQQEDSAVYLCASRPDRATGELFFGEGSRLTVL.

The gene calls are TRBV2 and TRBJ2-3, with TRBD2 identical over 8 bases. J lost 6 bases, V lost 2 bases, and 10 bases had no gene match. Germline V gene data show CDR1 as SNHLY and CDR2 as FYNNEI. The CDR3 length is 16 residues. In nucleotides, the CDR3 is TGTGCCAGCAGTGAATGGTTGGGACTAGGGGAGGATACGCAGTATTTT. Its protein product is CASSEWLGLGEDTQYF.

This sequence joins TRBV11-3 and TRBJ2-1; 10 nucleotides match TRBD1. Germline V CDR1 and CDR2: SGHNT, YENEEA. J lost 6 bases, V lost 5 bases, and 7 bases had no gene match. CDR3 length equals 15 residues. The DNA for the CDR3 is TGTGCCAGCAGCCCGGGACAGGGGTGGGTCAATGAGCAGTTCTTC. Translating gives CASSPGQGWVNEQFF.

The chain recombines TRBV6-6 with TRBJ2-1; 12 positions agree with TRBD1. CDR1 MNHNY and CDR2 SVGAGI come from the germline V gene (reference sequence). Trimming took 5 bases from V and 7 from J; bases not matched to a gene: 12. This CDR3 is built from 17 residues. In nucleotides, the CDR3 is TGTGCCAGCAGTCGCCCCGGGACAGGGGGCTCTCTGAATGAGCAGTTCTTC. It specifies CASSRPGTGGSLNEQFF.

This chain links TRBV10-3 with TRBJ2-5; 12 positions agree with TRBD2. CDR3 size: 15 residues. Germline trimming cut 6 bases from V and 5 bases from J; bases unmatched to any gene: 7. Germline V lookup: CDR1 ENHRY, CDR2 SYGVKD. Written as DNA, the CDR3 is TGTGCCATCAGCTATCTAGCGGGAGGGGGTGAGACCCAGTACTTC. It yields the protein CAISYLAGGGETQYF.

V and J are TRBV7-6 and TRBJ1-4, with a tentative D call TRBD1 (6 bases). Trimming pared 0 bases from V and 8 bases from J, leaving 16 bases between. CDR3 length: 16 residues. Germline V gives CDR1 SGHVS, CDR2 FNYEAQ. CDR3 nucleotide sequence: TGTGCCAGCAGCTTAGCTCAGGCAGGGGAGGGAGAAAAACTGTTTTTT. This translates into CASSLAQAGEGEKLFF.

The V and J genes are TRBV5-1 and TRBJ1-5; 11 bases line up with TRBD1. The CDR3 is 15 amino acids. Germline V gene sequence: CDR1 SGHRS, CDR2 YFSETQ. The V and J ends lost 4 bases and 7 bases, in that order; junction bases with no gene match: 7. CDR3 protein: CASSPGTGGNQPQHF. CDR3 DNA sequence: TGCGCCAGCAGCCCCGGGACAGGGGGAAACCAGCCCCAGCATTTT.

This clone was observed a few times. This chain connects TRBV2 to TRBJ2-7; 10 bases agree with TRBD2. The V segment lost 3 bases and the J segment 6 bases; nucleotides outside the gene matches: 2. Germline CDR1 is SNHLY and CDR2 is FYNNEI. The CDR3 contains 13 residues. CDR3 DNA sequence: TGTGCCAGCAGTGAGGCTAGCGGGGGCGAGCAGTACTTC. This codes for CASSEASGGEQYF.

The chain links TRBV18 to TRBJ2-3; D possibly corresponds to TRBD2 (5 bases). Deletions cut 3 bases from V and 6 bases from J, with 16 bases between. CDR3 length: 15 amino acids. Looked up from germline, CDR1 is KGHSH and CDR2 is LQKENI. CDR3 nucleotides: TGTGCCAGCTCACCGACGAGGACTGGCCTTGATACGCAGTATTTT. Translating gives CASSPTRTGLDTQYF.

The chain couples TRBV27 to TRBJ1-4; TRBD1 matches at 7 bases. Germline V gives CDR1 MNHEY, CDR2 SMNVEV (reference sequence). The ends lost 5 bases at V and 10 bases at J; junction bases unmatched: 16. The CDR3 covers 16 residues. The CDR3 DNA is TGTGCCAGCAGTCCGGGACAGTTGTGGACCCCGTCAAAACTGTTTTTT. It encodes CASSPGQLWTPSKLFF.

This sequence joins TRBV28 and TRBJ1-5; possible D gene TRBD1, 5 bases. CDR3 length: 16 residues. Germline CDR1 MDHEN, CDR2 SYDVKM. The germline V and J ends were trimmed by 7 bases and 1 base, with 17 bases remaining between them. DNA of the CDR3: TGTGCCAGCAACGGGGGAGGCGCCTCGAGCAATCAGCCCCAGCATTTT. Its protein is CASNGGGASSNQPQHF. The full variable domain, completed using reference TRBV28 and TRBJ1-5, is DVKVTQSSRYLVKRTGEKVFLECVQDMDHENMFWYRQDPGLGLRLIYFSYDVKMKEKGDIPEGYSVSREKKERFSLILESASTNQTSMYLCASNGGGASSNQPQHFGDGTRLSIL.

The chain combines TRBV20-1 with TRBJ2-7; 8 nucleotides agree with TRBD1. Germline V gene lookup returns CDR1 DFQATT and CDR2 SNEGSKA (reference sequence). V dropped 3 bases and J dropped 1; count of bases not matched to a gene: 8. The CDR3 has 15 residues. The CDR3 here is CSASAETGESYEQYF. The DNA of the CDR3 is TGCAGTGCTAGTGCGGAGACAGGGGAGTCCTACGAGCAGTACTTC.

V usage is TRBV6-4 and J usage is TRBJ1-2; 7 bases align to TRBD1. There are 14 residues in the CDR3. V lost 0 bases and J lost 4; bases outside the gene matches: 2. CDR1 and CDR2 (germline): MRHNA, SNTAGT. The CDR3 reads CASSDSTGIYGYTF. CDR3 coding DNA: TGTGCCAGCAGTGACTCGACAGGGATCTATGGCTACACCTTC.

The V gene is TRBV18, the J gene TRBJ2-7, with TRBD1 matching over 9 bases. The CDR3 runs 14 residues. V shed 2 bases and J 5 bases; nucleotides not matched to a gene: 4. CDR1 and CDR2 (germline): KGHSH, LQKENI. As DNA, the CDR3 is TGTGCCAGCTCACCATCCGGGACAGGGAACGAGCAGTACTTC. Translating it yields CASSPSGTGNEQYF.

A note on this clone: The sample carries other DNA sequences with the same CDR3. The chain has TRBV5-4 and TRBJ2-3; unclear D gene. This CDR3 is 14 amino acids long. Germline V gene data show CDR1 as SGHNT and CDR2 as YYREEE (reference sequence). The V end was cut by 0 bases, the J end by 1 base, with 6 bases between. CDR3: CASSLAGGTDTQYF. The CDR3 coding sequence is TGTGCCAGCAGCTTGGCCGGTGGCACAGATACGCAGTATTTT.

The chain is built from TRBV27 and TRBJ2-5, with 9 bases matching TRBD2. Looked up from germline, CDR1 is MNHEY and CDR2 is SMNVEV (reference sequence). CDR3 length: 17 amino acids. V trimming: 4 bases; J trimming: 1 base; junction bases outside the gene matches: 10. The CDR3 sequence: CASSSRRLAVAQETQYF. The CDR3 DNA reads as TGTGCCAGCAGTTCGCGAAGACTAGCGGTAGCCCAAGAGACCCAGTACTTC.

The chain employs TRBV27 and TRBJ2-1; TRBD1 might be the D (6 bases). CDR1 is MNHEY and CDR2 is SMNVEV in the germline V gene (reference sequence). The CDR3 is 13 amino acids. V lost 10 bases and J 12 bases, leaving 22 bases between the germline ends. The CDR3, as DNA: TGTGCCACCACACCACGAACAGGGTACGTGCAGTTCTTC. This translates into CATTPRTGYVQFF.

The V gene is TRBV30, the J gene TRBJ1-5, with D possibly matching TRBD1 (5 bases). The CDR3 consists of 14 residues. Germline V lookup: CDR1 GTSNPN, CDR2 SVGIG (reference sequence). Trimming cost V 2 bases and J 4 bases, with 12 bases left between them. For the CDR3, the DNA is TGTGCCTGGAGTCTAAAACAGGAGAATCAGCCCCAGCATTTT. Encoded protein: CAWSLKQENQPQHF.

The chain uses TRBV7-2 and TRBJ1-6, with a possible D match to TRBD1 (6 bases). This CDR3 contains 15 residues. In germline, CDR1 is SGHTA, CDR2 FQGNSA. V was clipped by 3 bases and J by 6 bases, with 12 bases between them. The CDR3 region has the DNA TGTGCCAGCAGCTTTGACAGGAACATTAATTCACCCCTCCACTTT. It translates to CASSFDRNINSPLHF.

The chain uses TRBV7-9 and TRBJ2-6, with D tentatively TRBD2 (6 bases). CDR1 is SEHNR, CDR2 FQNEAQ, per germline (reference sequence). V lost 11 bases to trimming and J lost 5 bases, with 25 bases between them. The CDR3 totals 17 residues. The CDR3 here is CASLREPSQMRANVLTF. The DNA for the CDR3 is TGTGCCTCGCTCCGGGAGCCGTCGCAGATGAGGGCCAACGTCCTGACTTTC.

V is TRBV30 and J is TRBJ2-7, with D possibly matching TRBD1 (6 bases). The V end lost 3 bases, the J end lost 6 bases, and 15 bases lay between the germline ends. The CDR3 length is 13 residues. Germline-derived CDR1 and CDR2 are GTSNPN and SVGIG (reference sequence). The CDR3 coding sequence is TGTGCCTGGAGCCTACAGGGTACTGGCGAGCAGTACTTC. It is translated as CAWSLQGTGEQYF.

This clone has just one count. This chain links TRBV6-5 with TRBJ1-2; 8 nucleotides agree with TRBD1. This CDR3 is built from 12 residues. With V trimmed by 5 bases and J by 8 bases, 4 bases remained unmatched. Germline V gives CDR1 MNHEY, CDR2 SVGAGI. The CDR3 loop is CASSQGAEGYTF. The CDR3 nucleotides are TGTGCCAGCAGTCAGGGGGCAGAGGGCTACACCTTC.

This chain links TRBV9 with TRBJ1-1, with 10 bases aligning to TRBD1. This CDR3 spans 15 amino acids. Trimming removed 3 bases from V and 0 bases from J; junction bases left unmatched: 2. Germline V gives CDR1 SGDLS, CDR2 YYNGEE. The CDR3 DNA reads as TGTGCCAGCAGCGCAGACAGGGGGCTGAACACTGAAGCTTTCTTT. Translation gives CASSADRGLNTEAFF.

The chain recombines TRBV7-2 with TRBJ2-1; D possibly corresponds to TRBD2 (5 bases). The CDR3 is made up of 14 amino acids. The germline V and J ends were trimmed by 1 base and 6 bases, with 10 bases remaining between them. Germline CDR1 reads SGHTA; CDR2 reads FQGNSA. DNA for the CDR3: TGTGCCAGCAGCTTAGTTGAGGGCCCCAATGAGCAGTTCTTC. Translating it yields CASSLVEGPNEQFF.